This T cell receptor (beta chain) was profiled in a study of early T cells in non-severe SARS-CoV-2 infection. This clonotype showed up just a few times. Its antigen is currently unknown. TCRdb re-called the 5' RACE reads through MiXCR, storing one row per CDR3 protein. In the table there are about 30,000 distinct CDR3 sequences, around 6.6% of which are singletons. Study-level findings and limits: Matching with VDJdb favored anti-spike CD8 responses (missing private and CD4 specificities).

Trimming removed 5 bases from V and 7 bases from J; junction bases left unmatched: 14. The CDR3 has 15 residues. This sequence originates from an adult who was a healthcare worker with PCR-confirmed SARS-CoV-2 infection or an uninfected control (not recorded which). This chain uses TRBV12-3 or TRBV12-4 with TRBJ2-7, with TRBD1 matching 7 bases. Input material: whole blood. CDR3 sequence: CASSRGGAGPREQYF. CDR3 bases: TGTGCCAGCAGTAGAGGGGGCGCGGGCCCGAGGGAGCAGTACTTC.